A single sample gave rise to the 6 T cell receptor beta chains below, sequenced in a study of cytomegalovirus exposure and HLA in healthy donors. Researchers ran the PCR with 60 Vbeta and 13 Jbeta primers. Profiled with immunoSEQ multiplex PCR; TCRdb holds only in-frame clones, not every one. Found here are around 94,000 clones, approximately 78% of them singletons; the top ten hold approximately 4%. Specimen: PBMCs. The receptors were sampled from a male donor in good health and CMV-seropositive.

This sequence joins TRBV28 and TRBJ1-1, with 7 bases lining up with TRBD1. Unmatched junction bases numbered 11, after V lost 6 bases and J lost 1 base. Germline V lookup: CDR1 MDHEN, CDR2 SYDVKM. The length of the CDR3 is 16 residues. The CDR3 protein is CASRSYIQGRNTEAFF. The CDR3, as DNA: TGTGCCAGCAGATCATATATACAGGGGCGGAACACTGAAGCTTTCTTT.

This clone was recorded a few times. The rearrangement links TRBV19 to TRBJ2-7; TRBD1 agrees at 7 bases. Germline CDR1 LNHDA, CDR2 SQIVND (reference sequence). This CDR3 has 14 amino acids. The junction had 4 bases not matched to a gene; V was cut back by 3 bases and J by 2 bases. The CDR3 sequence: CASSIRDSTYEQYF. The CDR3 region has the DNA TGTGCCAGTAGTATCCGGGACAGCACCTACGAGCAGTACTTC.

The gene calls are TRBV9 and TRBJ2-2; D unclear. Germline V gene sequence: CDR1 SGDLS, CDR2 YYNGEE. The CDR3 length is 15 residues. V was cut by 3 bases and J by 0 bases, with 9 bases left in between. This chain's CDR3 is CASSGAGTNTGELFF. In DNA, the CDR3 is TGTGCCAGCAGCGGGGCAGGAACGAACACCGGGGAGCTGTTTTTT.

The CDR3 nucleotides read TGTGCCAGCAGTTTTGCAGAAATGATCTCCTACGAGCAGTACTTC. Translated: CASSFAEMISYEQYF. This rearrangement joins TRBV28 to TRBJ2-7, with D uncertain. CDR1 and CDR2 from the germline V gene are MDHEN and SYDVKM. The CDR3 length is 15 residues. V lost 3 bases and J lost 0, with 12 bases in between. The variable domain in full, completed from reference TRBV28 and TRBJ2-7, reads DVKVTQSSRYLVKRTGEKVFLECVQDMDHENMFWYRQDPGLGLRLIYFSYDVKMKEKGDIPEGYSVSREKKERFSLILESASTNQTSMYLCASSFAEMISYEQYFGPGTRLTVT.

This clone was observed a handful of times. The chain carries TRBV5-1 and TRBJ2-1, with 7 bases matching TRBD1. CDR3 length: 15 residues. Germline CDR1 and CDR2: SGHRS and YFSETQ. V was clipped by 0 bases and J by 6 bases; unmatched bases: 6. Here the CDR3 DNA reads TGCGCCAGCAGCTTGGTTACAGGGGAAGGCAATGAGCAGTTCTTC. This gives the protein CASSLVTGEGNEQFF.

J is TRBJ1-4 and V is TRBV28; D is possibly TRBD1 (6 bases). V gave up 4 bases and J gave up 2 bases, with 14 bases separating them. This CDR3 comprises 16 residues. Germline assignment: CDR1 MDHEN and CDR2 SYDVKM. As DNA, the CDR3 is TGTGCCAGCAGTTCTGAGGGGGGGGCCACTAATGAAAAACTGTTTTTT. As protein: CASSSEGGATNEKLFF.